This TCR beta chain was recorded in a study of cytomegalovirus exposure and HLA in healthy donors. General study points: Accurate predictions that matched the HLA-A and HLA-B alleles of most subjects were reportedly made from TCR beta sequences.

The CDR3 has 14 amino acids. The V and J ends lost 3 bases and 1 base respectively, with 9 bases between them. Germline CDR1 and CDR2: MDHEN and SYDVKM. Regarding this clone: The antigen remains undetermined.

The study ran its PCR with 60 Vbeta and 13 Jbeta primers. The method was immunoSEQ multiplex PCR; TCRdb's version includes in-frame clones alone and lacks a portion of them. The table lists under 200,000 clones, approximately 70% of them singletons, with approximately 1.8% in the top ten. The gene calls are TRBV28 and TRBJ1-1; D might be TRBD1 (6 bases). The sample comprised PBMCs. The TCR was taken from a woman aged 25 to 39 in good health and CMV-seronegative. The CDR3 nucleotides are TGTGCCAGCAGTTTTGCACAGGGGAACACTGAAGCTTTCTTT. Its translation: CASSFAQGNTEAFF.